This T cell receptor beta chain was captured by sequencing in a study of cytomegalovirus exposure and HLA in healthy donors. Notes on the study in general: The study labeled 180 or so TCR beta chains cytomegalovirus-associated. TCR beta sequences reportedly predicted most subjects' HLA-A and HLA-B alleles accurately.

The primer mix had 60 Vbeta and 13 Jbeta primers. Sequenced by immunoSEQ multiplex PCR; TCRdb stores in-frame clones only, minus some. The sample shows around 160,000 clones, around 79% of them seen only once. There are a few counts of this clone. No antigen is known for it. This sample also contains other DNA sequences that code for the same CDR3. V shed 6 bases, J shed 6 bases, and the junction held 10 bases outside the gene matches. Germline CDR1 reads MGHRA; CDR2 reads YSYEKL. The length of the CDR3 is 16 residues. This chain joins TRBV4-1 and TRBJ2-3; 12 nucleotides align to TRBD2. The clonotype was recovered from a woman aged 40 to 50 in good health and CMV-seropositive. The sample was PBMCs. Written as DNA, the CDR3 is TGCGCCAGCAGTCGCACCACTAGCGGGGGGCTTGATACGCAGTATTTT. Its protein product is CASSRTTSGGLDTQYF.